A selection of T cell receptor beta chains follows, all from one sample in a study of human T cells and chemical hapten exposure. Via MiXCR, TCRdb re-called the RACE reads, giving one row per CDR3 protein. Of approximately 91,000 distinct CDR3 sequences listed, more than 9% are singletons. The sample was whole blood, taken in connection with sensitization to the hapten diphenylcyclopropenone (DPC). The receptor set was obtained from a man aged 18 to 35 with alopecia areata. Some clones in this sample may be carry-over from other donors' samples. Both conserved end residues are part of each CDR3. Fields, in order: V gene, CDR3 length, clone size, D gene, J gene, CDR3 DNA, CDR3 protein. The D gene is left open where the match is weak. Only part of the rows carry a size: once, few, many, or a class if the clone is expanded.

>TRBV28|12|.|.|TRBJ2-7
TGTGCCATATCCCCTTACAGGGACGAGCAGTACTTC
CAISPYRDEQYF
>TRBV20-1|13|many|TRBD1|TRBJ1-1
TGCAGTGCACAGACAGGGGCGAACACTGAAGCTTTCTTT
CSAQTGANTEAFF
>TRBV7-9|13|.|.|TRBJ1-1
TGTGCCAGCAGCTTAGAATGGGGGACTGAAGCTTTCTTT
CASSLEWGTEAFF
>TRBV3-1|19|few|.|TRBJ2-1
TGTGCCAGCAGCCAAGGAGCACGGATGTGGGGAAGCTCCTACAATGAGCAGTTCTTC
CASSQGARMWGSSYNEQFF
>TRBV4-3|17|many|TRBD2|TRBJ2-3
TGCGCCAGCAGCCAAGCGGCACTAGCGGCCAGCACAGATACGCAGTATTTT
CASSQAALAASTDTQYF
>TRBV11-1|14|.|.|TRBJ1-1
TGTGCCAGCAGCTTAGGCGGGGACGACACTGAAGCTTTCTTT
CASSLGGDDTEAFF
>TRBV7-9|14|few|.|TRBJ2-7
TGTGCCAGCAGCCCCGGGACAAATTCCTACGAGCAGTACTTC
CASSPGTNSYEQYF
>TRBV7-8|14|many|TRBD1|TRBJ2-7
TGTGCCAGCAGCTTAGGGGGACAGTCCTACGAGCAGTACTTC
CASSLGGQSYEQYF
>TRBV5-6|17|many|.|TRBJ2-6
TGTGCCAGCAGCCTCGTATACACCCTCTCTGGGGCCAACGTCCTGACTTTC
CASSLVYTLSGANVLTF
>TRBV7-9|13|many|.|TRBJ2-1
TGTGCCAGCAGTTTCCGACTGGACAATGAGCAGTTCTTC
CASSFRLDNEQFF
>TRBV29-1|11|.|.|TRBJ1-2
TGCAGCCCGTACTACCACTATGGCTACACCTTC
CSPYYHYGYTF
>TRBV6-4|15|few|TRBD2|TRBJ2-1
TGTGCCAGCAGTGATAGTAGCGGGGGTTCAAATGAGCAGTTCTTC
CASSDSSGGSNEQFF
>TRBV5-4|14|few|.|TRBJ1-1
TGTGCCAGCAGCTTGGTCGGCAGCCTGACTGAAGCTTTCTTT
CASSLVGSLTEAFF
>TRBV11-2|14|.|TRBD2|TRBJ2-5
TGTGCCAGCAGCCATTCCCGGGGGGGAGAGACCCAGTACTTC
CASSHSRGGETQYF
>TRBV18|11|.|.|TRBJ1-2
TGTGCCAGCTCACCAGGGGAGGGCTACACCTTC
CASSPGEGYTF
>TRBV10-3|12|.|.|TRBJ2-7
TGTGCCATCAGGGACAGCACCTACGAGCAGTACTTC
CAIRDSTYEQYF
>TRBV12-3/TRBV12-4|17|few|TRBD2|TRBJ2-6
TGTGCCAGCAGTTTTAAGGCGGGGGTCCCTGGGGCCAACGTCCTGACTTTC
CASSFKAGVPGANVLTF
>TRBV7-8|15|.|.|TRBJ1-5
TGTGCCAGCAGCCGAGGACAGTTGGGCAATCAGCCCCAGCATTTT
CASSRGQLGNQPQHF
>TRBV29-1|13|.|TRBD1|TRBJ1-5
TGCAGCGGGGGGACAGGGGCAGGACAGCCCCAGCATTTT
CSGGTGAGQPQHF
>TRBV7-2|14|many|.|TRBJ1-2
TGTGCCAGCAGCCCCGGACAGACTCACTATGGCTACACCTTC
CASSPGQTHYGYTF
>TRBV29-1|13|many|.|TRBJ1-1
TGCAGCGTTGAGGGGCCTCGGAACACTGAAGCTTTCTTT
CSVEGPRNTEAFF
>TRBV10-3|19|.|TRBD1|TRBJ2-6
TGTGCCATCAGTGACCGAGGACACCAGGGGGTAGCTGGGGCCAACGTCCTGACTTTC
CAISDRGHQGVAGANVLTF
>TRBV11-2|14|.|TRBD1|TRBJ2-7
TGTGCCAGCAGCTCCTGGACAGGGTTATACGAGCAGTACTTC
CASSSWTGLYEQYF
>TRBV4-3|15|.|TRBD1|TRBJ2-5
TGCGCCAGCAGCGGCGGGACAGGGACTGCGGAGACCCAGTACTTC
CASSGGTGTAETQYF
>TRBV12-2|15|many|.|TRBJ2-2
TGTGCAAGTCGCGACACAGGGATTGGCACCGGGGAGCTGTTTTTT
CASRDTGIGTGELFF
>TRBV6-2/TRBV6-3|17|few|TRBD2|TRBJ2-5
TGTGCCAGCAGTTACAAAGTAGCGGGGGGAGATGTGGAGACCCAGTACTTC
CASSYKVAGGDVETQYF
>TRBV9|15|.|.|TRBJ2-7
TGTGCCAGCAGCGTAGGAGTGGCGGGCTCCTACGAGCAGTACTTC
CASSVGVAGSYEQYF
>TRBV6-6|16|.|.|TRBJ1-1
TGTGCCAGCAGTTACGACCCGTCCGGGGATTTCGCTGAAGCTTTCTTT
CASSYDPSGDFAEAFF
>TRBV4-3|14|many|.|TRBJ1-2
TGCGCCAGCAGACCGGACACGAGATACTATGGCTACACCTTC
CASRPDTRYYGYTF
>TRBV6-1|11|.|.|TRBJ2-7
TGTGCCAGCAGTGAAGATTTGGAGCAGTACTTC
CASSEDLEQYF
>TRBV7-6|15|few|TRBD1|TRBJ2-7
TGTGCCAGCAGCTTATTGGGGACAGGGTACTACGAGCAGTACTTC
CASSLLGTGYYEQYF
>TRBV9|13|few|.|TRBJ2-7
TGTGCCAGCAGCATCCGGACGGGTTACGAGCAGTACTTC
CASSIRTGYEQYF
>TRBV4-1|15|.|.|TRBJ2-5
TGCGCCAGCAGCCTCCCGGGACAAGTCCAAGAGACCCAGTACTTC
CASSLPGQVQETQYF
>TRBV12-3/TRBV12-4|12|many|.|TRBJ2-3
TGTGCCAGCAGGGACGACACAGATACGCAGTATTTT
CASRDDTDTQYF
>TRBV5-4|13|.|TRBD1|TRBJ2-7
TGTGCCAGCAGCGCTGGGACAGCCTACGAGCAGTACTTC
CASSAGTAYEQYF
>TRBV6-4|14|many|TRBD2|TRBJ2-1
TGTGCCAGCAGTCCTAGCGGGGGGGCATCTGAGCAGTTCTTC
CASSPSGGASEQFF
>TRBV7-9|21|few|.|TRBJ1-1
TGTGCCAGCAGCCCCCTCGAGATTCGGGGGACCGTTTCGGCGGCGAACACTGAAGCTTTCTTT
CASSPLEIRGTVSAANTEAFF
>TRBV28|15|few|.|TRBJ2-3
TGTGCCAGCAGTTCCGGACTTACTAGCACAGATACGCAGTATTTT
CASSSGLTSTDTQYF
>TRBV12-3/TRBV12-4|17|.|.|TRBJ2-5
TGTGCCAGCAGTTTAACGGTCGGAATCGGGGCGAGAGAGACCCAGTACTTC
CASSLTVGIGARETQYF
>TRBV29-1|14|many|TRBD2|TRBJ2-7
TGCAGCGTTTCCAGCGGGGTCAACCTCTTAGAGCAGTACTTC
CSVSSGVNLLEQYF
>TRBV6-9|18|few|TRBD1|TRBJ2-1
TGTGCCAACTATCCGACAGGGCCCCCCTTGAGCTCCTACAATGAGCAGTTCTTC
CANYPTGPPLSSYNEQFF
>TRBV6-5|16|few|TRBD1|TRBJ2-7
TGTGCCAGCAGACGCCTAAGGACAGGATCAATCTACGAGCAGTACTTC
CASRRLRTGSIYEQYF
>TRBV7-9|19|many|TRBD2|TRBJ2-1
TGTGCCAGCAGCTTAGGAGCCGCCGGGACTAGAAGGTCCTACAATGAGCAGTTCTTC
CASSLGAAGTRRSYNEQFF
>TRBV4-1|14|few|TRBD2|TRBJ2-4
TGCGCCAGCAGCCAAGACGGACTAGACGACATTCAGTACTTC
CASSQDGLDDIQYF
>TRBV12-3/TRBV12-4|15|many|.|TRBJ1-1
TGTGCCAGCAGTCCCCGGCAGGACATGAACACTGAAGCTTTCTTT
CASSPRQDMNTEAFF
>TRBV7-6|12|many|.|TRBJ1-2
TGTGCCAGCAGCTTTGATCGGAAAGGCTACACCTTC
CASSFDRKGYTF
>TRBV29-1|14|many|.|TRBJ2-1
TGCAGCGTTGAAGGCGATAGCTCCTACAATGAGCAGTTCTTC
CSVEGDSSYNEQFF
>TRBV5-1|16|few|TRBD1|TRBJ1-2
TGCGCCAGCAGCGTATCCGGGACAGCCTCCGGGTCTGGCTACACCTTC
CASSVSGTASGSGYTF
>TRBV29-1|14|few|.|TRBJ2-3
TGCAGCGGTAGTCCTAGCACCAGCACAGATACGCAGTATTTT
CSGSPSTSTDTQYF
>TRBV28|15|.|.|TRBJ2-5
TGTGCCAGCAGTTTACCACGGGCAGGGAAAGAGACCCAGTACTTC
CASSLPRAGKETQYF
>TRBV11-2|11|few|.|TRBJ2-5
TGTGCCAGCGGTGAACTGGCGACCCAGTACTTC
CASGELATQYF
>TRBV11-2|14|.|.|TRBJ2-1
TGTGCCAGCAGCTTAGCCGGGGCCTACAATGAGCAGTTCTTC
CASSLAGAYNEQFF
>TRBV29-1|10|.|.|TRBJ2-1
TGCAGCGTTGTACTAGGTGAGCAGTTCTTC
CSVVLGEQFF
>TRBV7-9|12|many|.|TRBJ1-1
TGTGCCAGCAGCTTTCTCCAGGGTCGAGCTTTCTTT
CASSFLQGRAFF
>TRBV18|12|few|.|TRBJ1-1
TGTGCCAGCTCACCGGCGAGGACTGAAGCTTTCTTT
CASSPARTEAFF
>TRBV12-3/TRBV12-4|16|once|.|TRBJ1-1
TGTGCCAGCAGTTTAGCGGGTAGGGGAAGGAACACTGAAGCTTTCTTT
CASSLAGRGRNTEAFF
>TRBV6-5|15|few|TRBD1|TRBJ2-7
TGTGCCAGCAGTCGCACGGGACAGGGCACCTACGAGCAGTACTTC
CASSRTGQGTYEQYF
>TRBV18|13|many|.|TRBJ1-4
TGTGCCAGCAAACAGGGATCGGACGAAAAACTGTTTTTT
CASKQGSDEKLFF
>TRBV29-1|13|few|.|TRBJ2-5
TGCAGCGTTGAAGAGCGTCGGAGAGAGACCCAGTACTTC
CSVEERRRETQYF
>TRBV11-2|11|many|.|TRBJ2-3
TGTGCCAGCAGCTTTGCAGATACGCAGTATTTT
CASSFADTQYF